The sequence of this T cell receptor beta chain was determined in a study of breast tumors, draining lymph nodes, adjacent tissues. At least ten counts were recorded for this clonotype. The length of the CDR3 is 15 residues. CDR1 SNHLY and CDR2 FYNNEI come from the germline V gene. J gave up 7 bases and V 4 bases, and 9 bases lay outside the gene matches. From the multiplex PCR reads, TCRdb called clonotypes with MiXCR, one entry per CDR3 protein. The table includes 60,000 to 65,000 distinct CDR3 sequences, 45% to 60% detected once. Material: breast tumor tissue. This rearrangement joins TRBV2 to TRBJ2-1; TRBD2 agrees at 8 bases. The origin of this receptor is a female donor with breast cancer. Some clones in this sample may be carry-over from other donors' samples. For the CDR3, the DNA is TGTGCCAGCAGTGGGGAAGCGGGGGTGAGGAATGAGCAGTTCTTC. It codes for CASSGEAGVRNEQFF.